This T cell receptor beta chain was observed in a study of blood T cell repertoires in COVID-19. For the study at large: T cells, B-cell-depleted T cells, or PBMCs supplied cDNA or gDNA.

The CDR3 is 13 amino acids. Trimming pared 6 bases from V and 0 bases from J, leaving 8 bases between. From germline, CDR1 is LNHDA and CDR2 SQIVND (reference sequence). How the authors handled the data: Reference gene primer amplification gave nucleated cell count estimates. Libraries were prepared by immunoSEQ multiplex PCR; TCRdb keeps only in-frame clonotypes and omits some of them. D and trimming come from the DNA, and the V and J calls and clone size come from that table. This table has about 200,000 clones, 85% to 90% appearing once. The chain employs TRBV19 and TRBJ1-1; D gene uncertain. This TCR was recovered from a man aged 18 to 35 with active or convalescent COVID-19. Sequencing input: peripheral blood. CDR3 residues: CASRALLNTEAFF. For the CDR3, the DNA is TGTGCCAGTAGAGCCCTTTTGAACACTGAAGCTTTCTTT.